The 27 T cell receptor beta chains in this list originate from one sample, sequenced in a study of long-term antiretroviral therapy in people with HIV. At the survey level, the v3.0 immunoSEQ assay was run. This table comes from immunoSEQ multiplex PCR, and its TCRdb copy is limited to in-frame clones, with some not included. The table has roughly 16,000 clones, roughly 80% seen once. The source was unsorted PBMCs, collected approximately 2.2 years before starting antiretroviral therapy. Receptors originate from a man aged 25 to 40 with HIV.

This chain joins TRBV19 and TRBJ1-5, with D possibly being TRBD1 (6 bases). Germline CDR1 LNHDA, CDR2 SQIVND (reference sequence). V lost 7 bases and J lost 7, with 11 bases in between. CDR3 length equals 12 residues. The CDR3 region has the DNA TGTGCCAGTACAGGGGTTGGACAGCCCCAGCATTTT. Residues: CASTGVGQPQHF.

V and J are TRBV5-6 and TRBJ2-1; no definite D call. CDR1 and CDR2 from the germline V gene are SGHDT and YYEEEE. V gave up 4 bases and J gave up 9 bases, with 8 bases separating them. CDR3 length equals 11 residues. The CDR3 DNA reads as TGTGCCAGCAGCATCTCCACTGAGCAGTTCTTC. This sequence encodes CASSISTEQFF.

The sample holds a few counts of this clone. V gene TRBV19 combines with J gene TRBJ2-2; 9 bases are a match to TRBD2. With 6 bases clipped from V and 4 bases from J, the junction kept 9 bases outside the gene matches. The CDR3 covers 16 residues. Germline V gives CDR1 LNHDA, CDR2 SQIVND (reference sequence). The CDR3 DNA follows: TGTGCCAGTAGAATGGGGCTAGCGGGATTCACCGGGGAGCTGTTTTTT. Translation gives CASRMGLAGFTGELFF.

This chain joins TRBV6-6 and TRBJ1-3; D perhaps matches TRBD1 (5 bases). The V end lost 4 bases, the J end lost 8 bases, and 21 bases lay between the germline ends. The CDR3 runs 16 residues. CDR1 is MNHNY and CDR2 is SVGAGI in the germline V gene (reference sequence). Here the CDR3 DNA reads TGTGCCAGCAGTTCAGTATGGGGGACTGAGGGATACACCATATATTTT. Protein sequence: CASSSVWGTEGYTIYF.

This rearrangement joins TRBV6-6 to TRBJ1-4; 8 positions agree with TRBD1. CDR1 is MNHNY and CDR2 is SVGAGI in the germline V gene (reference sequence). Trimming cost V 3 bases and J 8 bases; bases outside gene matches: 11. The CDR3 extends over 16 amino acids. Here the CDR3 DNA reads TGTGCCAGCAGTTATTCCGACAGGGGACGGGAGGAAAAACTGTTTTTT. As protein: CASSYSDRGREEKLFF.

By proportion, this clone is medium-sized. V and J are TRBV6-6 and TRBJ2-7; no definite D call. The CDR3 runs to 14 residues. CDR1 and CDR2 (germline): MNHNY, SVGAGI (reference sequence). V lost 0 bases to trimming and J lost 3 bases, with 9 bases between them. This CDR3 is CASSYSGNLYEQYF. For the CDR3, the DNA is TGTGCCAGCAGTTACTCAGGAAACCTCTACGAGCAGTACTTC.

The chain is built from TRBV5-1 and TRBJ1-1; 8 nucleotides match TRBD1. Per the germline V gene, CDR1 is SGHRS and CDR2 is YFSETQ. V was clipped by 4 bases and J by 5 bases; unmatched bases: 10. This CDR3 is built from 15 residues. The CDR3 protein is CASSARQGLGTEAFF. CDR3 bases: TGCGCCAGCAGCGCGCGACAGGGGTTAGGGACTGAAGCTTTCTTT.

The CDR3: CASSSDRGIEQYF. CDR3 coding DNA: TGTGCCAGTAGTTCAGACAGGGGTATCGAGCAGTACTTC. The gene calls are TRBV19 and TRBJ2-7; TRBD1 aligns across 8 bases. The V gene's germline CDR1 is LNHDA and CDR2 SQIVND (reference sequence). After removal of 5 bases from V and 6 bases from J, the junction contained 6 bases not matched to a gene. The CDR3 extends over 13 amino acids.

Here the CDR3 reads CASGNTEAFF. DNA of the CDR3: TGTGCCTCGGGGAACACTGAAGCTTTCTTT. This chain connects TRBV30 to TRBJ1-1; unclear D gene. V was clipped by 7 bases and J by 1 base, with 4 bases between them. Germline V gene lookup returns CDR1 GTSNPN and CDR2 SVGIG (reference sequence). The CDR3 is made up of 10 amino acids.

The J gene is TRBJ2-2, the V gene TRBV2, with 7 positions matching TRBD1. Trimming cost V 6 bases and J 5 bases; bases outside gene matches: 6. The CDR3 has 14 residues. Germline V gene sequence: CDR1 SNHLY, CDR2 FYNNEI. Written as DNA, the CDR3 is TGTGCCAGCAGCAACAGGGGTGGTACCGGGGAGCTGTTTTTT. This translates into CASSNRGGTGELFF.

The gene calls are TRBV6-6 and TRBJ2-7, with 7 bases fitting TRBD2. V lost 5 bases, J lost 0 bases, and 4 bases stayed unmatched. Germline assignment: CDR1 MNHNY and CDR2 SVGAGI (reference sequence). The CDR3 spans 14 residues. CDR3 sequence (DNA): TGTGCCAGCAGTGGGCTAGCGGACTCCTACGAGCAGTACTTC. Translated: CASSGLADSYEQYF.

J is TRBJ2-4 and V is TRBV7-5; the table's D gene call, TRBD2, was not cross checked with the DNA. TRBV7-5 is recorded as a pseudogene. The CDR3 is 14 amino acids. The CDR3 is CARSLVFWGDIQYF. The DNA of the CDR3 is TGTGCCAGAAGCTTAGTTTTTTGGGGGGACATTCAGTACTTC.

The chain carries TRBV15 and TRBJ1-1; D remains ambiguous. With 1 base removed from V and 2 bases from J, the gap between germline ends came to 11 bases. The CDR3 runs to 15 residues. Per germline, CDR1 LNHNV and CDR2 YYDKDF (reference sequence). CDR3 amino acids: CATSRGGRPNTEAFF. CDR3 sequence (DNA): TGTGCCACCAGCAGAGGCGGGAGACCTAACACTGAAGCTTTCTTT.

This clone was observed once. V gene TRBV18 combines with J gene TRBJ2-4, with D perhaps TRBD1 (5 bases). The V end lost 3 bases, the J end lost 6 bases, and 9 bases lay between the germline ends. This CDR3 comprises 13 residues. Germline loops: CDR1 KGHSH, CDR2 LQKENI. CDR3 nucleotides: TGTGCCAGCTCACCGCAGGGCGGAAACATTCAGTACTTC. It yields the protein CASSPQGGNIQYF.

The gene calls are TRBV7-8 and TRBJ2-2; D is unresolved. The CDR3 totals 14 residues. Deletions cut 0 bases from V and 6 bases from J, with 8 bases between. Germline V gene data show CDR1 as SGHVS and CDR2 as FQNEAQ. This chain's CDR3 is CASSLAGSPGELFF. The CDR3 DNA reads TGTGCCAGCAGCTTAGCTGGGTCGCCCGGGGAGCTGTTTTTT.

This clone turned up a few times. This chain links TRBV18 with TRBJ1-3; 9 bases map to TRBD1. This CDR3 region has 17 residues. The ends lost 6 bases at V and 6 bases at J; junction bases unmatched: 15. CDR1 is KGHSH and CDR2 is LQKENI in the germline V gene. The CDR3 DNA sequence: TGTGCCAGCTCCCTTCGTTTTGCGGGACAGGGAGAAAACACCATATATTTT. This translates into CASSLRFAGQGENTIYF.

This chain links TRBV18 with TRBJ1-1; D is ambiguous. The CDR3 length is 12 residues. V lost 3 bases, J lost 8 bases, and 10 bases lay in between. Germline V gene sequence: CDR1 KGHSH, CDR2 LQKENI. The CDR3 DNA is TGTGCCAGCTCACCGGGCAGCTTAGAAGCTTTCTTT. It translates to CASSPGSLEAFF.

There are a few counts of this clone. This chain joins TRBV19 and TRBJ1-5; 7 bases line up with TRBD1. The V gene's germline CDR1 is LNHDA and CDR2 SQIVND (reference sequence). V lost 5 bases and J lost 0; bases outside the gene matches: 7. CDR3 length equals 16 residues. The CDR3 sequence is CASSVHRGSSNQPQHF. CDR3 nucleotides: TGTGCCAGTAGTGTCCACAGGGGTTCTAGCAATCAGCCCCAGCATTTT.

This sequence joins TRBV18 and TRBJ2-2; TRBD1 might be the D (6 bases). Germline V gene data show CDR1 as KGHSH and CDR2 as LQKENI. Trimming stripped 4 bases from V and 3 bases from J, with 9 bases between. This CDR3 has 14 amino acids. CDR3 coding DNA: TGTGCCAGCTCACTACAGGGTTACACCGGGGAGCTGTTTTTT. Its translation is CASSLQGYTGELFF.

This clone has a single count. V usage is TRBV6-1 and J usage is TRBJ2-5; the D gene is possibly TRBD1 (7 bases). Per germline, CDR1 MNHNS and CDR2 SASEGT. Trimming took 6 bases from V and 12 from J, leaving 14 bases between them. CDR3 length: 11 amino acids. CDR3 protein: CASSLGGTEYF. CDR3 bases: TGTGCCAGCAGCCTTGGGGGGACAGAGTACTTC.

V is TRBV5-6 and J is TRBJ2-7; TRBD1 is a possible D gene (6 bases). Germline CDR1 SGHDT, CDR2 YYEEEE. The CDR3 consists of 15 residues. The ends were cut back, 4 bases at V and 0 bases at J, with 14 bases in the middle. The CDR3 region has the DNA TGTGCCAGCAGCCAGAGGGGGTTTAACTCCTACGAGCAGTACTTC. Residues: CASSQRGFNSYEQYF.

This chain connects TRBV19 to TRBJ2-7, with 8 bases fitting TRBD1. Germline V gene sequence: CDR1 LNHDA, CDR2 SQIVND (reference sequence). The CDR3 sequence is 14 residues long. The J segment lost 2 bases and the V segment lost 3 bases, leaving 3 bases of the junction unmatched. As DNA, the CDR3 is TGTGCCAGTAGTATGACAGGGGCAACCTACGAGCAGTACTTC. Encoded protein: CASSMTGATYEQYF.

The chain joins TRBV28 to TRBJ2-5; D is possibly TRBD1 (6 bases). CDR1 and CDR2 from the germline V gene are MDHEN and SYDVKM. The germline V and J ends were trimmed by 8 bases and 0 bases, with 16 bases remaining between them. CDR3 length: 15 amino acids. The CDR3 DNA reads as TGTGCCAGCCGTTGGGACACCTCGTACCAAGAGACCCAGTACTTC. Encoded protein: CASRWDTSYQETQYF.

This clone has only a few counts. The V gene is TRBV2, the J gene TRBJ2-2; 15 bases are a match to TRBD2. Looked up from germline, CDR1 is SNHLY and CDR2 is FYNNEI. With 8 bases clipped from V and 6 bases from J, the junction kept 1 base outside the gene matches. The CDR3 covers 14 residues. The CDR3 bases are TGTGCCAGCCGGACTAGCGGGAGGGCCGGGGAGCTGTTTTTT. Translated, it gives CASRTSGRAGELFF.

The chain uses TRBV28 and TRBJ1-2; D not resolved. This CDR3 is 14 amino acids long. V lost 6 bases, J lost 4 bases, and 15 bases lay in between. The germline CDR1 and CDR2 sequences are MDHEN and SYDVKM. In DNA form, the CDR3 reads TGTGCCAGCAGGCCGCACACCCAGGTCTATGGCTACACCTTC. It translates to CASRPHTQVYGYTF.

V is TRBV19 and J is TRBJ1-2; unclear D gene. This CDR3 region has 16 residues. Between the trimmed V and J ends, which lost 9 bases and 0 bases, there was a span of 20 bases. Germline CDR1 LNHDA, CDR2 SQIVND (reference sequence). The CDR3 sequence is CASATTSGRANYGYTF. In DNA, the CDR3 is TGTGCCAGCGCAACGACCTCGGGCCGCGCTAACTATGGCTACACCTTC.

For the CDR3, the DNA is TGTGCCAGCAGCTTACCACAGAGGCTCACCGGAGGGGCCAAAAACATTCAGTACTTC. This encodes CASSLPQRLTGGAKNIQYF. The genes are TRBV7-2 and TRBJ2-4; D possibly corresponds to TRBD2 (6 bases). The CDR3 extends over 19 amino acids. V was pared by 2 bases and J by 1 base, with 21 bases between. The germline V gene has CDR1 SGHTA and CDR2 FQGNSA. The variable domain in full, with the rest retrieved from reference TRBV7-2 and TRBJ2-4, is GAGVSQSPSNKVTEKGKDVELRCDPISGHTALYWYRQSLGQGLEFLIYFQGNSAPDKSGLPSDRFSAERTGGSVSTLTIQRTQQEDSAVYLCASSLPQRLTGGAKNIQYFGAGTRLSVL.